The 26 T cell receptor beta chains in this list originate from one sample, sequenced in a study of T cell changes during pregnancy in multiple sclerosis. Sequencing used immunoSEQ multiplex PCR; TCRdb keeps in-frame clones, though not all of them. The profile shows 89,000 or so clones, about 89% of them singletons. The starting material was PBMCs, obtained in the first trimester of pregnancy. The receptors originated from a female donor in good health, serving as a control in a pregnancy study. Some clones in this sample may be carry-over from other donors' samples.

V gene TRBV5-1 combines with J gene TRBJ2-7; possibly TRBD2 for D (5 bases). CDR3 length equals 13 residues. The V end was cut by 5 bases, the J end by 1 base, with 10 bases between. The germline V gene encodes CDR1 SGHRS and CDR2 YFSETQ. In DNA form, the CDR3 reads TGCGCCAGCAGAACTAGTCCATCCTACGAGCAGTACTTC. As protein: CASRTSPSYEQYF.

This chain connects TRBV30 to TRBJ1-3, with 7 bases identical to TRBD1. The V segment lost 4 bases and the J segment 3 bases; nucleotides outside the gene matches: 3. The CDR3 is made up of 13 amino acids. Germline assignment: CDR1 GTSNPN and CDR2 SVGIG (reference sequence). The CDR3 reads CAWKGADGNTIYF. The CDR3 DNA reads TGTGCCTGGAAGGGGGCCGATGGAAACACCATATATTTT.

This clone was seen only a few times. The rearrangement uses TRBV27 and TRBJ1-5; possibly TRBD1 for D (6 bases). Germline CDR1 and CDR2: MNHEY and SMNVEV (reference sequence). The CDR3 is 13 residues long. The V and J ends lost 3 bases and 7 bases respectively, with 10 bases between them. Here the CDR3 DNA reads TGTGCCAGCAGTTTTGGGGGCTTGCAGCCCCAGCATTTT. Protein: CASSFGGLQPQHF.

V gene TRBV4-3 combines with J gene TRBJ1-5; no clear D gene. The V gene lost 0 bases and the J gene lost 7 bases, with 7 bases spanning the gap. Germline CDR1 LGHNA, CDR2 YSLEER. The CDR3 has 13 residues. The CDR3 protein is CASSQDRGQPQHF. The CDR3 DNA reads TGCGCCAGCAGCCAAGATCGAGGGCAGCCCCAGCATTTT.

The CDR3 loop is CASSFTVAGGASEQYF. DNA of the CDR3: TGTGCCAGCAGTTTCACGGTGGCCGGGGGGGCGAGTGAGCAGTACTTC. The rearrangement uses TRBV27 and TRBJ2-7; 8 positions agree with TRBD2. This CDR3 region has 16 residues. The germline V gene has CDR1 MNHEY and CDR2 SMNVEV (reference sequence). After removal of 3 bases from V and 7 bases from J, the junction contained 14 bases not matched to a gene.

The chain is built from TRBV7-9 and TRBJ1-2; D unresolved. CDR3 length: 15 amino acids. Germline CDR1 and CDR2: SEHNR and FQNEAQ (reference sequence). The V gene lost 5 bases and the J gene lost 3 bases, with 16 bases spanning the gap. Here the CDR3 DNA reads TGTGCCAGCAGCGCTAGGAGGTCCGGGGACTATGGCTACACCTTC. Encoded protein: CASSARRSGDYGYTF.

The chain links TRBV7-2 to TRBJ1-6, with D perhaps TRBD1 (6 bases). V shed 4 bases and J shed 6 bases, with 13 bases lying between them. The germline V gene has CDR1 SGHTA and CDR2 FQGNSA. This CDR3 region has 15 residues. CDR3 bases: TGTGCCAGCAGCTCGGGGGGGGGCGGTAATTCACCCCTCCACTTT. Protein product: CASSSGGGGNSPLHF.

The J gene is TRBJ1-1, the V gene TRBV29-1; 8 bases are shared with TRBD1. This CDR3 has 14 amino acids. Germline V gene sequence: CDR1 SQVTM, CDR2 ANQGSEA. CDR3 sequence reads: CSHNRGSMNTEAFF. CDR3 nucleotides: TGCAGTCACAACAGGGGGTCTATGAACACTGAAGCTTTCTTT.

The V call is TRBV28, the J call TRBJ1-5; TRBD1 is a possible D gene (6 bases). Germline loops: CDR1 MDHEN, CDR2 SYDVKM. Trimming removed 6 bases from V and 3 bases from J, with 18 bases in between. This CDR3 has 16 residues. CDR3 nucleotides: TGTGCCAGCAGCCCTAACAGGGTGGGGGTCAATCAGCCCCAGCATTTT. Amino acids: CASSPNRVGVNQPQHF.

The rearrangement joins TRBV7-9 to TRBJ1-4; TRBD1 agrees at 7 bases. CDR3 length: 15 amino acids. The V segment lost 5 bases and the J segment 5 bases; nucleotides outside the gene matches: 8. The germline V gene has CDR1 SEHNR and CDR2 FQNEAQ (reference sequence). This CDR3 is CASSPPGQPNEKLFF. The CDR3 region has the DNA TGTGCCAGCAGCCCTCCGGGACAGCCAAATGAAAAACTGTTTTTT.

CDR3 sequence (DNA): TGTGCCAGCAGTTTAGAGGATCGAACCTATGAGAACACTGAAGCTTTCTTT. It encodes CASSLEDRTYENTEAFF. The gene calls are TRBV28 and TRBJ1-1; D is ambiguous. This CDR3 comprises 17 residues. The germline V gene encodes CDR1 MDHEN and CDR2 SYDVKM. Trimming cost V 2 bases and J 1 base, with 17 bases left between them.

This chain connects TRBV7-3 to TRBJ2-5; 7 bases align to TRBD1. There are 15 residues in the CDR3. With 3 bases clipped from V and 5 bases from J, the junction kept 9 bases outside the gene matches. CDR1 and CDR2 (germline): SGHTA, FQGTGA. The CDR3 loop reads CASSLGRGRLETQYF. The DNA of the CDR3 is TGTGCCAGCAGCTTGGGTAGGGGGCGCCTGGAGACCCAGTACTTC.

The rearrangement joins TRBV7-9 to TRBJ1-1, with 7 bases aligning to TRBD1. The CDR3 length is 14 residues. Unmatched junction bases numbered 9, after V lost 5 bases and J lost 6 bases. Germline lookup yields CDR1 SEHNR and CDR2 FQNEAQ (reference sequence). The CDR3 loop reads CASSPRTTGAEAFF. CDR3 coding DNA: TGTGCCAGCAGCCCCCGAACCACAGGGGCTGAAGCTTTCTTT.

The chain links TRBV6-1 to TRBJ1-5; D unresolved. CDR1 and CDR2 from the germline V gene are MNHNS and SASEGT. V lost 3 bases to trimming and J lost 0 bases, with 6 bases between them. CDR3 size: 14 residues. The CDR3 reads CASSDGISNQPQHF. CDR3 DNA: TGTGCCAGCAGTGACGGGATTAGCAATCAGCCCCAGCATTTT.

The rearrangement links TRBV27 to TRBJ2-1; D may be TRBD2 (6 bases). The germline V gene has CDR1 MNHEY and CDR2 SMNVEV (reference sequence). The CDR3 is 13 residues long. The V end was cut by 6 bases, the J end by 6 bases, with 12 bases between. The CDR3 is CASRQEGFNEQFF. The CDR3 bases are TGTGCCAGCAGACAGGAGGGTTTCAATGAGCAGTTCTTC.

The rearrangement joins TRBV27 to TRBJ1-4; D is unclear. This CDR3 is built from 13 residues. V lost 3 bases and J 6 bases, leaving 8 bases between the germline ends. The germline CDR1 and CDR2 sequences are MNHEY and SMNVEV (reference sequence). In DNA form, the CDR3 reads TGTGCCAGCAGTTTTGGGCAGTATGAAAAACTGTTTTTT. Translated, it gives CASSFGQYEKLFF.

V is TRBV19 and J is TRBJ2-2, with 9 nucleotides matching TRBD2. This CDR3 has 19 amino acids. CDR1 LNHDA and CDR2 SQIVND come from the germline V gene (reference sequence). J gave up 3 bases and V 0 bases, and 11 bases lay outside the gene matches. The CDR3 reads CASSIDSSRGGLYTGELFF. As DNA, the CDR3 is TGTGCCAGTAGTATAGATAGTTCGCGGGGGGGCCTTTACACCGGGGAGCTGTTTTTT.

The chain employs TRBV28 and TRBJ2-7, with 7 bases identical to TRBD2. Trimming removed 6 bases from V and 12 bases from J; junction bases left unmatched: 20. The germline V gene has CDR1 MDHEN and CDR2 SYDVKM. The CDR3 covers 15 residues. This chain's CDR3 is CASSWGGISVPGLYF. The CDR3 nucleotides read TGTGCCAGCAGCTGGGGGGGGATTTCGGTCCCGGGGCTGTACTTC.

The chain is built from TRBV15 and TRBJ1-1, with D hard to call. Germline V gene sequence: CDR1 LNHNV, CDR2 YYDKDF (reference sequence). The CDR3 loop spans 11 amino acids. Trimming took off 6 bases at V and 3 bases at J, with 5 bases between the two ends. The CDR3 reads CATRRDTEAFF. DNA of the CDR3: TGTGCCACCAGACGAGACACTGAAGCTTTCTTT. The full variable domain, rest sourced from reference TRBV15 and TRBJ1-1, is DAMVIQNPRYQVTQFGKPVTLSCSQTLNHNVMYWYQQKSSQAPKLLFHYYDKDFNNEADTPDNFQSRRPNTSFCFLDIRSPGLGDTAMYLCATRRDTEAFFGQGTRLTVV.

The chain combines TRBV14 with TRBJ1-5; D remains unclear. CDR1 is SGHDN and CDR2 is FVKESK in the germline V gene. The CDR3 loop spans 17 amino acids. Between the trimmed V and J ends, which lost 0 bases and 6 bases, there was a span of 18 bases. CDR3 sequence: CASSQDEVWRVGQPQHF. In nucleotides, the CDR3 is TGTGCCAGCAGCCAAGATGAAGTATGGAGGGTCGGTCAGCCCCAGCATTTT. Based on the CDR3 plus reference TRBV14 and TRBJ1-5, the full variable domain is EAGVTQFPSHSVIEKGQTVTLRCDPISGHDNLYWYRRVMGKEIKFLLHFVKESKQDESGMPNNRFLAERTGGTYSTLKVQPAELEDSGVYFCASSQDEVWRVGQPQHFGDGTRLSIL.

This chain connects TRBV30 to TRBJ2-2; D is uncertain. This CDR3 is 13 amino acids long. The germline CDR1 and CDR2 sequences are GTSNPN and SVGIG (reference sequence). Trimming shortened V by 0 bases and J by 4 bases, and 6 bases separated the two germline ends. Here the CDR3 reads CAWSVYGTGELFF. The CDR3 DNA reads as TGTGCCTGGAGTGTTTACGGCACCGGGGAGCTGTTTTTT.

In this sample, this clone turned up once. This sequence joins TRBV14 and TRBJ2-2; TRBD2 agrees at 7 bases. Losses at the gene ends were 2 bases for V and 6 bases for J; bases not matched to a gene: 0. Germline CDR1 is SGHDN and CDR2 is FVKESK. This CDR3 has 13 amino acids. CDR3 residues: CASSQRGAGELFF. As DNA, the CDR3 is TGTGCCAGCAGCCAACGGGGGGCCGGGGAGCTGTTTTTT.

The CDR3 sequence: CASSTWERGGKNIQYF. CDR3 bases: TGTGCCAGCTCCACTTGGGAAAGGGGGGGCAAAAACATTCAGTACTTC. The chain is built from TRBV27 and TRBJ2-4; D possibly corresponds to TRBD2 (7 bases). This CDR3 is built from 16 residues. Germline lookup yields CDR1 MNHEY and CDR2 SMNVEV (reference sequence). V was pared by 8 bases and J by 3 bases, with 20 bases between.

The rearrangement uses TRBV6-1 and TRBJ1-5; 12 bases match TRBD1. The CDR3 is 13 amino acids. CDR1 is MNHNS and CDR2 is SASEGT in the germline V gene. CDR3 in DNA: TGTGCGGGGGGGACAGGGGGCGGTCAGCCCCAGCATTTT. Translated, it gives CAGGTGGGQPQHF.

In nucleotides, the CDR3 is TGTGCCAGCAGCCCACATCTTACAGGCGAAGCTTTCTTT. Translated, it gives CASSPHLTGEAFF. The V call is TRBV7-9, the J call TRBJ1-1; tentatively, D is TRBD1 (5 bases). The CDR3 extends over 13 amino acids. Germline CDR1 SEHNR, CDR2 FQNEAQ (reference sequence). The V gene lost 5 bases and the J gene lost 8 bases, with 15 bases spanning the gap.

This clone was counted a single time. This rearrangement joins TRBV19 to TRBJ2-6; TRBD1 is a possible D gene (6 bases). Trimming took off 3 bases at V and 0 bases at J, with 15 bases between the two ends. The CDR3 sequence is 18 residues long. CDR1 and CDR2 from the germline V gene are LNHDA and SQIVND (reference sequence). As DNA, the CDR3 is TGTGCCAGTAGTATCTCGGACAGTGCAATCTCTGGGGCCAACGTCCTGACTTTC. The encoded protein is CASSISDSAISGANVLTF.